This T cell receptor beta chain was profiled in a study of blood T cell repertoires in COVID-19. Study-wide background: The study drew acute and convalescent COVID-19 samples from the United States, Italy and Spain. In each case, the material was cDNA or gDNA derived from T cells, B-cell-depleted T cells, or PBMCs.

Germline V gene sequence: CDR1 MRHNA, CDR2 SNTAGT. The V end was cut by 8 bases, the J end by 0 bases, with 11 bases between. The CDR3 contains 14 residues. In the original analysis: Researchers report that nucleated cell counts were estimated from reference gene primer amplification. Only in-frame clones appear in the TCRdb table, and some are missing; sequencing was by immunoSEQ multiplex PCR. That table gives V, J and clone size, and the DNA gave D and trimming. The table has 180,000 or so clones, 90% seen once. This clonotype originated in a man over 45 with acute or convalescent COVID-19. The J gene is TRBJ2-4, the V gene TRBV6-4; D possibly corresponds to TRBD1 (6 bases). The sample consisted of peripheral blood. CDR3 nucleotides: TGTGCCAGCCTCACAGGGATAGCCAAAAACATTCAGTACTTC. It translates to CASLTGIAKNIQYF.